The table lists the clone carrying this T cell receptor beta chain with a few counts. The record originates from a study of preoperative IRX-2 immunotherapy in early breast cancer. Documented treatment: preoperative locoregional IRX-2 cytokine immunotherapy. This phase Ib study tested locoregional IRX-2 cytokine immunotherapy given before surgery. Sequencing used immunoSEQ multiplex PCR; TCRdb keeps in-frame clones, though not all of them. The sample lists around 88,000 clones, more than 80% seen once, with over 2% in the top ten. Germline V CDR1 and CDR2: MNHGY, SAAAGT. The CDR3 is 13 residues long. Trimming took off 0 bases at V and 3 bases at J, with 5 bases between the two ends.

Sequences were derived from tumor tissue, sampled after IRX-2 immunotherapy. The sequence came from a human donor with breast cancer. V usage is TRBV6-8 and J usage is TRBJ1-1; D gene ambiguous. DNA for the CDR3: TGTGCCAGCAGTTACTCACCCGACACTGAAGCTTTCTTT. It specifies CASSYSPDTEAFF.